This is a list of T cell receptor beta chains from one sample in a study of blood T cell repertoires in COVID-19. The protocol was immunoSEQ multiplex PCR, while the TCRdb copy is restricted to in-frame clones and leaves out a portion. The repertoire holds around 150,000 clones, with approximately 79% as singletons. Specimen: peripheral blood. These receptors came from a woman aged 40 to 50 with COVID-19, enrolled during active disease. Both conserved end residues are part of each CDR3. A D gene is named only where the DNA matches it firmly. Some rows have no size entry. The others give once, few or many, or a class for an expanded clone.

D	size	V	J	DNA	CDR3
TRBD1	NA	TRBV30	TRBJ1-5	TGTGCCTGGAGACCTGCGGGACAGGGTCAGCCCCAGCATTTT	CAWRPAGQGQPQHF
TRBD1	NA	TRBV7-2	TRBJ1-1	TGTGCCAGCAGCCCGGACAGGGGGAACACTGAAGCTTTCTTT	CASSPDRGNTEAFF
TRBD2	NA	TRBV19	TRBJ2-5	TGTGCCAGTAGTACCGGGACTAGCGGGAGCGAGACCCAGTACTTC	CASSTGTSGSETQYF
NA	NA	TRBV28	TRBJ1-5	TGTGCCAGCAGTTCAGGGGGCAATCAGCCCCAGCATTTT	CASSSGGNQPQHF
TRBD2	NA	TRBV28	TRBJ2-7	TGTGCCAGCAGTTTAGGTGGGCTAGCGGGTCTCTCCTCCTACGAGCAGTACTTC	CASSLGGLAGLSSYEQYF
TRBD1	once	TRBV29-1	TRBJ1-5	TGCAGCGTTAGTACGGGGACAGGGCAGCCCCAGCATTTT	CSVSTGTGQPQHF
NA	NA	TRBV11-1	TRBJ2-2	TGTGCCAGCAGCCAGACCGGGGAGCTGTTTTTT	CASSQTGELFF
NA	NA	TRBV28	TRBJ2-2	TGTGCCAGCAGTTTTCGGGGGGCACTAACCGGGGAGCTGTTTTTT	CASSFRGALTGELFF
NA	NA	TRBV12-3/TRBV12-4	TRBJ1-4	TGTGCCAGCAGAGCGGGACAACCTGAAAAACTGTTTTTT	CASRAGQPEKLFF
NA	NA	TRBV3-1/TRBV3-2	TRBJ2-3	TGTGCCAGCAGCCAAGATTGGCGGCTTAGAAGCACAGATACGCAGTATTTT	CASSQDWRLRSTDTQYF
NA	NA	TRBV6-5	TRBJ1-3	TGTGCCAGCAACCGCGACAGTTGGGCAAACACCATATATTTT	CASNRDSWANTIYF
NA	NA	TRBV19	TRBJ2-2	TGTGCCAGTAGTATTCAGAACACCGGGGAGCTGTTTTTT	CASSIQNTGELFF
NA	NA	TRBV19	TRBJ1-2	TGTGCCAGTAGTATAGAGTTTTGGGGGCTCGGCTATGGCTACACCTTC	CASSIEFWGLGYGYTF
NA	NA	TRBV7-5	TRBJ2-1	TGTGCCAGCACCAGAGGCAATGAGCAGTTCTTC	CASTRGNEQFF
NA	NA	TRBV5-1	TRBJ2-1	TGCGCCAGCAGCATTAGCGGTTATGAGCAGTTCTTC	CASSISGYEQFF
NA	NA	TRBV4-1	TRBJ2-7	TGCGCCAGCAGCCAGATATCGGGGGACGAGCAGTACTTC	CASSQISGDEQYF
TRBD1	once	TRBV28	TRBJ2-7	TGTGCCAGCAACCGACAGGGGAAATACGAGCAGTACTTC	CASNRQGKYEQYF
TRBD1	NA	TRBV7-9	TRBJ2-3	TGTGCCAGCAGCCCCGGACAGGGTTACGATACGCAGTATTTT	CASSPGQGYDTQYF
NA	once	TRBV13	TRBJ2-7	TGTGCCAGCAGCTTATCGGTTAGCTTGGGCGAGCAGTACTTC	CASSLSVSLGEQYF
TRBD2	NA	TRBV11-2	TRBJ2-3	TGTGCCAGCAGCTTAGTGTCTAGCGGGGGGGCAGTAACAGATACGCAGTATTTT	CASSLVSSGGAVTDTQYF
TRBD2	NA	TRBV7-9	TRBJ2-5	TGTGCCAGCAGCCGAAGCAGCGGGAGGGCCCGAGAGACCCAGTACTTC	CASSRSSGRARETQYF
NA	NA	TRBV7-9	TRBJ1-2	TGTGCCAGCAGCCGAAACACGGGAGTCGCTCCTATTGGCTACACCTTC	CASSRNTGVAPIGYTF
TRBD2	NA	TRBV11-2	TRBJ2-4	TGTGCCAGCAGCTTATTCGTTTCTTTTGGGAGGGGAACGAGTAACATTCAGTACTTC	CASSLFVSFGRGTSNIQYF
NA	NA	TRBV28	TRBJ2-7	TGTGCCAGCAGCCTAGAAGGGAGGCCCTACGAGCAGTACTTC	CASSLEGRPYEQYF
NA	NA	TRBV7-9	TRBJ1-1	TGTGCCAGCAGCCTGGATGGGTGGGAGACTGAAGCTTTCTTT	CASSLDGWETEAFF
NA	NA	TRBV5-6	TRBJ1-5	TGTGCCAGCAGCTTGGGTGTAACCTATAGCAATCAGCCCCAGCATTTT	CASSLGVTYSNQPQHF
NA	NA	TRBV5-5	TRBJ1-2	TGTGCCAGCAGCTTGGGGCAGATACCTAACTATGGCTACACCTTC	CASSLGQIPNYGYTF
TRBD2	NA	TRBV6-5	TRBJ2-1	TGTGCCAGCAGGCAAATTAGCGGGAACGAAAATGAGCAGTTCTTC	CASRQISGNENEQFF
NA	NA	TRBV5-1	TRBJ1-4	TGCGCCAGCAGCCCGGGGTCTAATGAAAAACTGTTTTTT	CASSPGSNEKLFF
NA	NA	TRBV11-2	TRBJ2-1	TGTGCCAGCAGCTTTGATAGAACCAATGAGCAGTTCTTC	CASSFDRTNEQFF
TRBD2	NA	TRBV9	TRBJ2-3	TGTGCCAGCAGCGTAACCGGGACTAGCGGGAGTAGAGGGGTCACAGATACGCAGTATTTT	CASSVTGTSGSRGVTDTQYF
NA	NA	TRBV28	TRBJ2-1	TGTGCCAGCAGTCTTTTGATGGGGCCGACCAGTGAGCAGTTCTTC	CASSLLMGPTSEQFF
TRBD1	few	TRBV5-4	TRBJ1-6	TGTGCCAGCAGCCCCGGGACAGTTTCACCCCTCCACTTT	CASSPGTVSPLHF
TRBD2	NA	TRBV3-1/TRBV3-2	TRBJ2-7	TGTGCCAGCAGCCATTCTAGCGGGAGGTACGAGCAGTACTTC	CASSHSSGRYEQYF
TRBD2	NA	TRBV6-1	TRBJ2-1	TGTGCCAGCAGTGACAGGCGGGGGGCCCACAATGAGCAGTTCTTC	CASSDRRGAHNEQFF